This entry is about one TCR beta chain. Which antigen it targets is not known. No much larger clone is present one base from it, and per-base qualities are unavailable. Libraries were built with RT-PCR. The sequencing machine was a NextSeq 550. TCRdb reworked the public reads: Q25 trimming with fastp, MiXCR clone assembly, productive beta chains retained. Identical CDR3 protein sequences are pooled into one entry, listed with their most common genes and DNA. Within this sample are approximately 60,000 distinct CDR3 sequences, with 13% of them counted one time only. The leading ten clones occupy about a third of the sample. The source of the sample is a study of patients and donors after allogeneic stem cell transplantation (dated by TCRdb to 2019 to 2021). Based on the germline V gene, the CDR1 and CDR2 sequences are ENHRY and SYGVKD. Reading from cysteine to phenylalanine, the CDR3 counts 15 amino acids. Only the CDR3 portion is preserved as DNA: 45 bases, with reading frame beginning at the first base. V lost 6 bases and J lost 5 bases; the stretch between them is 18 bases long.

The rearranged chain carries TRBV10-3 and TRBJ2-3; a weak D assignment points to TRBD2 (6 bases agree). Sample: blood, either unsorted or a sorted T cell fraction (not recorded which). This receptor was taken from a human donor who was either an allogeneic HSCT recipient or a stem cell or donor lymphocyte infusion donor (not recorded which). It is not recorded whose cells these are; they may come from a transplant donor. The sequenced DNA: TGTGCCATCAGCAACCCCTCGGGAGTGGTAGATACGCAGTATTTT. Its translation reads: CAISNPSGVVDTQYF.